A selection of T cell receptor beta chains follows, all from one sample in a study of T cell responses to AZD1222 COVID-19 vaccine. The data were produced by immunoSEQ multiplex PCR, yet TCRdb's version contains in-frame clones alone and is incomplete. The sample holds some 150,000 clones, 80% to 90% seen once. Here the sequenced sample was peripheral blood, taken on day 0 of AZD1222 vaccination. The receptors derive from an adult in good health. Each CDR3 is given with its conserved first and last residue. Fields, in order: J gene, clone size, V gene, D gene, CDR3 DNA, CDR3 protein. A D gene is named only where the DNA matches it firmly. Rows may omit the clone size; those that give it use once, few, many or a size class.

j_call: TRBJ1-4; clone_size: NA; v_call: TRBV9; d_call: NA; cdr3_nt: TGTGCCAGCAGCGTAGGGGGGGCGAGTGAAAAACTGTTTTTT; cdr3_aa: CASSVGGASEKLFF
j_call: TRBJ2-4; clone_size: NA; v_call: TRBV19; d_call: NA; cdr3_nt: TGTGCCACCCAGGACCCTCAAGGGAAAAACATTCAGTACTTC; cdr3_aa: CATQDPQGKNIQYF
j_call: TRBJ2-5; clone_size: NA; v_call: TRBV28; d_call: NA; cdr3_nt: TGTGCCAGCAGCCTTTCCGAGACCCAGTACTTC; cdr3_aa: CASSLSETQYF
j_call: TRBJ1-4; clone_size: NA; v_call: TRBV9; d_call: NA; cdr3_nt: TGTGCCAGCAGTGTCATGTCCGCACATAATGAAAAACTGTTTTTT; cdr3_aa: CASSVMSAHNEKLFF
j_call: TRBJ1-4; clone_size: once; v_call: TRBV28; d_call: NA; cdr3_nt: TGTGCCAGCAGTCCGGGTCGTCTCTCAGGGAATGAAAAACTGTTTTTT; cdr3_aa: CASSPGRLSGNEKLFF
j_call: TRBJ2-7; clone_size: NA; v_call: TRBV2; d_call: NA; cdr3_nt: TGTGCCAGCCTTCCCGGGGTATCCACCGAGCAGTACTTC; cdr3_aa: CASLPGVSTEQYF
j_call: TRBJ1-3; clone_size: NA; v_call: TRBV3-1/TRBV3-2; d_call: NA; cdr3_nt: TGTGCCAGCAGCCAAGAGATGAGGGTGGGAAACACCATATATTTT; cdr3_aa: CASSQEMRVGNTIYF
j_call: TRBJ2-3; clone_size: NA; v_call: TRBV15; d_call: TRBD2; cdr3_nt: TGTGCCACCAGCACGGGACTAGCGGGAGGTAGCACAGATACGCAGTATTTT; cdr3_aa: CATSTGLAGGSTDTQYF
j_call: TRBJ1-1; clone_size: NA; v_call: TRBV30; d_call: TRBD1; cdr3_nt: TGTGCCAGCAGGTCAGACAGGGGCCACATGAACACTGAAGCTTTCTTT; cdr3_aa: CASRSDRGHMNTEAFF
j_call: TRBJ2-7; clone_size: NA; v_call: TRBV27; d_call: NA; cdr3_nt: TGTGCCAGCAGGCAGTCAGGGTCCCACGAGCAGTACTTC; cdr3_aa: CASRQSGSHEQYF
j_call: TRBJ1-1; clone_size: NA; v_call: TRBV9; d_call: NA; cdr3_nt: TGTGCCAGCAGCCCAGGGGTTTTAGATGCTGAAGCTTTCTTT; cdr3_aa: CASSPGVLDAEAFF
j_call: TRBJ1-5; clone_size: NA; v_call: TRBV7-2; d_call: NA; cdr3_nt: TGTGCCAGCAGCTTAGGTTGGACAGTTCGTAATCAGCCCCAGCATTTT; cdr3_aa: CASSLGWTVRNQPQHF
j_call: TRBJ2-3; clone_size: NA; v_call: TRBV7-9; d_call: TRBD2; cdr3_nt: TGTGCCAGCAGCCTTAACTGGGGGACTAGCGGGAGTCCAGATACGCAGTATTTT; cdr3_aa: CASSLNWGTSGSPDTQYF
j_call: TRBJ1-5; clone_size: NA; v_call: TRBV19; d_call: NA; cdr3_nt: TGTGCCAGTAGTATACTGCCAGCGAGCAATCAGCCCCAGCATTTT; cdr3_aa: CASSILPASNQPQHF
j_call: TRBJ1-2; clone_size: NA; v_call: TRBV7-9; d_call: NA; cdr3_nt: TGTGCCAGCCGGCCGCGCTACGGTGGCTACACCTTC; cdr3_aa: CASRPRYGGYTF
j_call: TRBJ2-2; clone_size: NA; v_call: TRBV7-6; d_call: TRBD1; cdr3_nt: TGTGCCAGCAGCCCTCGAGGGGGCTCGATGTCCGGGGAGCTGTTTTTT; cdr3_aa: CASSPRGGSMSGELFF
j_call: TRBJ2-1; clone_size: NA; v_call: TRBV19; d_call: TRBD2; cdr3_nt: TGTGCCAGTAGTACTGGATTTAGCGGGAGGTCCAATGAGCAGTTCTTC; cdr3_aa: CASSTGFSGRSNEQFF
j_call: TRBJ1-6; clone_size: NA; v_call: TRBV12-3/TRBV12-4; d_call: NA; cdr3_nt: TGTGCCAGCAGCCTAACTGAACTGTCGGGGGCCCAATTT; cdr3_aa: CASSLTELSGAQF
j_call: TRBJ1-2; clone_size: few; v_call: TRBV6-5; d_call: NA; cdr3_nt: TGTGCCAGCAGTTACGACGCCAGCTCTCAAGGCTACACCTTC; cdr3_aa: CASSYDASSQGYTF
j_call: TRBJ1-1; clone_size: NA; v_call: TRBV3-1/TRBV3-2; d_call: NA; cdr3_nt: TGTGCCAGCAGCCACAGGGGAGGGAACACTGAAGCTTTCTTT; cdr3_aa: CASSHRGGNTEAFF
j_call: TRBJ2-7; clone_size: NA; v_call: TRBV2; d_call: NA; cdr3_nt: TGTGCCAGCAGCCCCAGGGAAGGCGAGCAGTACTTC; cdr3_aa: CASSPREGEQYF
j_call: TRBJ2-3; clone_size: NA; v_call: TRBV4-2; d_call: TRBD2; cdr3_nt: TGTGCCAGCAGCCAACCCGGGGGACTAGCGGGAGTTAGAAATACGCAGTATTTT; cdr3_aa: CASSQPGGLAGVRNTQYF
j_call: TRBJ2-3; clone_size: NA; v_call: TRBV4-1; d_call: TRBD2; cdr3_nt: TGCGCCAGCAGCCAAGTGGGACTAGCGGGAGGAAGCACAGATACGCAGTATTTT; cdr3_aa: CASSQVGLAGGSTDTQYF
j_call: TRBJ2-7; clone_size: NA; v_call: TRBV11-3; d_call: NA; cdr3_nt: TGTGCCAGCAGCTTAGGCCCAAGCTACGAGCAGTACTTC; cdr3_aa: CASSLGPSYEQYF